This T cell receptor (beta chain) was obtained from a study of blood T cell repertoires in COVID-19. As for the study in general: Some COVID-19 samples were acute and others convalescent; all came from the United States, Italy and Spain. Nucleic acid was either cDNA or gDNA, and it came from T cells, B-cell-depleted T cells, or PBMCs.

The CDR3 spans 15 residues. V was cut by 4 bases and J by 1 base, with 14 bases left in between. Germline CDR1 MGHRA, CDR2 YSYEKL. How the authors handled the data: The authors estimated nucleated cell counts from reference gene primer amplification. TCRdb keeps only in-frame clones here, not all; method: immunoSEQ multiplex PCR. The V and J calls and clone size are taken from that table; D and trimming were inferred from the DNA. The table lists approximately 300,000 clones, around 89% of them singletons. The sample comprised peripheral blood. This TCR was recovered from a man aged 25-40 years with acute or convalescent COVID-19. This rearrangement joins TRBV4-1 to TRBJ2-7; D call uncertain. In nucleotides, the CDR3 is TGCGCCAGCAGCCCCGAACGGCCAGGTTCCTACGAGCAGTACTTC. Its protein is CASSPERPGSYEQYF.